The 7 T cell receptor beta chains listed next were all sequenced from one sample in a study of cytomegalovirus exposure and HLA in healthy donors. Primers included in the PCR were 60 Vbeta and 13 Jbeta primers. This table comes from immunoSEQ multiplex PCR, and its TCRdb copy is limited to in-frame clones, with some not included. The sample has fewer than 150,000 clones; 60% to 85% are singletons. The source material was PBMCs. The source of these receptors is a young man in good health and CMV-seronegative.

The chain has TRBV5-1 and TRBJ2-3; TRBD1 might be the D (5 bases). Per germline, CDR1 SGHRS and CDR2 YFSETQ. The CDR3 runs 16 residues. V was shortened by 4 bases and J by 0 bases, with 15 bases between the two germline ends. This CDR3 is CASSLRTLSSTDTQYF. The CDR3 DNA reads as TGCGCCAGCAGCCTTCGGACACTGTCTAGCACAGATACGCAGTATTTT.

This clone has a handful of counts. The chain combines TRBV2 with TRBJ1-4; the D is unclear. This CDR3 has 16 amino acids. Germline CDR1 reads SNHLY; CDR2 reads FYNNEI. The germline V and J ends were trimmed by 7 bases and 8 bases, with 23 bases remaining between them. The CDR3 DNA reads TGTGCCAGCACCCGATCTTTAGTTCAGGCAACGGAAAAACTGTTTTTT. It encodes CASTRSLVQATEKLFF.

V gene TRBV4-2 combines with J gene TRBJ2-1, with 7 bases aligning to TRBD1. Germline-derived CDR1 and CDR2 are LGHNA and YNFKEQ. Germline trimming cut 2 bases from V and 10 bases from J; bases unmatched to any gene: 2. The CDR3 spans 12 residues. The chain's CDR3 is CASSQLGQEQFF. The CDR3 DNA is TGTGCCAGCAGCCAATTGGGACAGGAGCAGTTCTTC.

This clone was observed a few times. The chain combines TRBV20-1 with TRBJ2-7; D perhaps matches TRBD1 (5 bases). Trimming shortened V by 3 bases and J by 4 bases, and 7 bases separated the two germline ends. The CDR3 is 11 amino acids. CDR1 and CDR2 (germline): DFQATT, SNEGSKA (reference sequence). Written as DNA, the CDR3 is TGCAGTGCTAGCAGGGTTTACGAGCAGTACTTC. It codes for CSASRVYEQYF.

The rearrangement uses TRBV4-1 and TRBJ2-5; 11 bases map to TRBD1. This CDR3 has 15 residues. The V and J ends lost 4 bases and 5 bases, in that order; junction bases with no gene match: 6. The germline V gene encodes CDR1 MGHRA and CDR2 YSYEKL. CDR3 in DNA: TGCGCCAGCAGCCCAGGACAGGGGGCGGCTGAGACCCAGTACTTC. Residues: CASSPGQGAAETQYF.

The chain recombines TRBV28 with TRBJ1-1; D is ambiguous. The CDR3 is 12 residues long. Trimming took 5 bases from V and 6 from J, leaving 10 bases between them. From germline, CDR1 is MDHEN and CDR2 SYDVKM. The CDR3 region is CASSPYRPEAFF. CDR3 nucleotides: TGTGCCAGCAGTCCGTATCGTCCTGAAGCTTTCTTT.

This chain links TRBV9 with TRBJ2-7, with TRBD1 as a possible D gene (6 bases). The V and J ends lost 7 bases and 2 bases respectively, with 13 bases between them. This CDR3 is 13 amino acids long. The V gene's germline CDR1 is SGDLS and CDR2 YYNGEE. For the CDR3, the DNA is TGTGCCAGCTCTGGACAGAACCCCTACGAGCAGTACTTC. This encodes CASSGQNPYEQYF.